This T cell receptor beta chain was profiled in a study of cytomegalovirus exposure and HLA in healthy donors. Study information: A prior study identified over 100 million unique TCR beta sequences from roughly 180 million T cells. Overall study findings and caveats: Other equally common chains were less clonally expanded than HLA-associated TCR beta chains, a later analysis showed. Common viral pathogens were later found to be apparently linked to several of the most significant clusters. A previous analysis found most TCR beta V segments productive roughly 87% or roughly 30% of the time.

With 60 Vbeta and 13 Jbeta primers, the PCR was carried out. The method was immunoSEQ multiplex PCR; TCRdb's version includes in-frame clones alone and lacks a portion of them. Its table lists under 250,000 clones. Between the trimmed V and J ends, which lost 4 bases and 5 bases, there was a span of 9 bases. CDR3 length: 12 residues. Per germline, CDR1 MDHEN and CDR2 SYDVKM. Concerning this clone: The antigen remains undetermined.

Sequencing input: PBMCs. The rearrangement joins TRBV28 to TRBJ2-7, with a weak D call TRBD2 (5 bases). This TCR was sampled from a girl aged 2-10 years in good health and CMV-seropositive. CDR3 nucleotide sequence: TGTGCCAGCAGTTCGACGCGGGACGAGCAGTACTTC. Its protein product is CASSSTRDEQYF.